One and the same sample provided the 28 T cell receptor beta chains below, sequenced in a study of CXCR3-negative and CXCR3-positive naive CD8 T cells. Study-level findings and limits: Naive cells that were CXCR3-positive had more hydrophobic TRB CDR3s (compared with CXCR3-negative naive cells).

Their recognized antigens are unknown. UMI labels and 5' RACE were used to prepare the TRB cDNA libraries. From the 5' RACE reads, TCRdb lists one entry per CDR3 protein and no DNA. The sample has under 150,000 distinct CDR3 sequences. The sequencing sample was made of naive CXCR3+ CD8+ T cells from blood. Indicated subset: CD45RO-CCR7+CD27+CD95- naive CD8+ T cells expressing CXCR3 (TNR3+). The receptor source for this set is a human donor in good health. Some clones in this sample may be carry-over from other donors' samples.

The CDR3 loop is CATSVGETQYF. The V and J genes are TRBV24-1 and TRBJ2-5. CDR3 size: 11 residues. The germline CDR1 and CDR2 sequences are KGHDR and SFDVKD.

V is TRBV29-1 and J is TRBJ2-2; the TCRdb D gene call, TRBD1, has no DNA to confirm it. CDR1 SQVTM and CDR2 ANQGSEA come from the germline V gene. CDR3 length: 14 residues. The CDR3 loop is CSVDTGGYTGELFF.

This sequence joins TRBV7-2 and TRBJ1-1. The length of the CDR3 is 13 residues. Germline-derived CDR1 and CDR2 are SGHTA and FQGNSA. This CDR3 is CASSLLFLTEAFF.

Here the CDR3 reads CASSLVSNNYGYTF. The chain employs TRBV7-9 and TRBJ1-2. Germline V gene sequence: CDR1 SEHNR, CDR2 FQNEAQ (reference sequence). The CDR3 totals 14 residues.

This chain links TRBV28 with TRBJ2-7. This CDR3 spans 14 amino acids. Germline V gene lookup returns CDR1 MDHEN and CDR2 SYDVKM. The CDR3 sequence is CASTLESDSYEQYF.

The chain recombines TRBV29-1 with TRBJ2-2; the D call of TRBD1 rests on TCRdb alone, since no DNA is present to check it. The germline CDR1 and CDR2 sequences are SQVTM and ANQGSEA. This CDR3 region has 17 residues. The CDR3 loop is CSVEDPIDRPNTGELFF.

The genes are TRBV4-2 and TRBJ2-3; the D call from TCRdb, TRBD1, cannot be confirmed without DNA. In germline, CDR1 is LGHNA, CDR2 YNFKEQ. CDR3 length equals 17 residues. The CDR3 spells CASSQDTGQGGPDTQYF.

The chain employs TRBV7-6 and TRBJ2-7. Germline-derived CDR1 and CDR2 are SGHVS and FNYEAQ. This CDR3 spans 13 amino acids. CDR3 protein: CASSLEGTYEQYF.

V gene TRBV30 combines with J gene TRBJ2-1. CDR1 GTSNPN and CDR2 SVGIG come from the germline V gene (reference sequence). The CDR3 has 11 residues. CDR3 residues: CACQPKGEQFF.

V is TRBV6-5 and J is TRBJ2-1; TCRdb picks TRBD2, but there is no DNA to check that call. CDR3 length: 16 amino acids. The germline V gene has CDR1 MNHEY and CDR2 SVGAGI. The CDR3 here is CASSYSAGGPSLQQFF.

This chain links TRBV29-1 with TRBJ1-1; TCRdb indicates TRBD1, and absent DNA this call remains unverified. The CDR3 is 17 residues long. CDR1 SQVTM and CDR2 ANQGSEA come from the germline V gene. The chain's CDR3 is CSVEEGGGYAPNTEAFF.

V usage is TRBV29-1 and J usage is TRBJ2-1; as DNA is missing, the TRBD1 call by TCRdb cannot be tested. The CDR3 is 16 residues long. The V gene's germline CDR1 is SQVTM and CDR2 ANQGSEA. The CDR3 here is CSVESRGGAAYNEQFF.

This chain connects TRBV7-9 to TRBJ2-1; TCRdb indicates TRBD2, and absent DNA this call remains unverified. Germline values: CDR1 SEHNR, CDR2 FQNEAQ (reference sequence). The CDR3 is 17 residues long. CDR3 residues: CASSPGLAAASCNEQFF.

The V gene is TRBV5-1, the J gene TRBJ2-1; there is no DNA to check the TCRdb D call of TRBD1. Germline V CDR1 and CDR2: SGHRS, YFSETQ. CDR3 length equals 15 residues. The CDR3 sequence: CASSWDSPTYNEQFF.

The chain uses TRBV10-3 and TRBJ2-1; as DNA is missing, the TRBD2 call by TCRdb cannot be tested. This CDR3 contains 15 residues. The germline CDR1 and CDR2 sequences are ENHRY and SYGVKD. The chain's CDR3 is CAISDSGGTYNEQFF.

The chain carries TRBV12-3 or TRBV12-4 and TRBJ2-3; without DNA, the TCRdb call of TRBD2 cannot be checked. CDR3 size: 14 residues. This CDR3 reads CASSYSQDGDTQYF.

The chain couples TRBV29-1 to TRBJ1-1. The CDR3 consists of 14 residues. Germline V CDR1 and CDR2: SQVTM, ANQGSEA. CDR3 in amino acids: CSVEGGQAGTEAFF.

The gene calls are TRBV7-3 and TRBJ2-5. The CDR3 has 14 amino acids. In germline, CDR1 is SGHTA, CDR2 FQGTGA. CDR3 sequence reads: CASSLPEVQETQYF.

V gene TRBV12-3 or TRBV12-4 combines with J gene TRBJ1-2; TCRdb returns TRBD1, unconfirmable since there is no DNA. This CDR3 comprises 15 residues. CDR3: CASRGEGALVNGYTF.

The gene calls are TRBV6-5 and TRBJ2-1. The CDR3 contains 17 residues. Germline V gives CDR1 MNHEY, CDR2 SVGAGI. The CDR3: CASSYSTSGISYNEQFF.

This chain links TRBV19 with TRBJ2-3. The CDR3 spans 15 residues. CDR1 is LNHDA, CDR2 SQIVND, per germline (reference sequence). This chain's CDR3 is CASTKGTGFTDTQYF.

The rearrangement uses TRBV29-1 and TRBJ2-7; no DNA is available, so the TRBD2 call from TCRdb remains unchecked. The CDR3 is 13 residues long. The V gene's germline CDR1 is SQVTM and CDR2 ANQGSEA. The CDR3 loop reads CSVGTSGSYEQYF.

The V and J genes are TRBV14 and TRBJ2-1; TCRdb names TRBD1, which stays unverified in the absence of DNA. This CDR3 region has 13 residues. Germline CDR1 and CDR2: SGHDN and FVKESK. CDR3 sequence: CASSQGQYNEQFF.

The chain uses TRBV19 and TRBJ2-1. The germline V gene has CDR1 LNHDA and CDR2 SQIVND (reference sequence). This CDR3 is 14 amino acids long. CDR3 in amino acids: CASSMSSSYNEQFF.

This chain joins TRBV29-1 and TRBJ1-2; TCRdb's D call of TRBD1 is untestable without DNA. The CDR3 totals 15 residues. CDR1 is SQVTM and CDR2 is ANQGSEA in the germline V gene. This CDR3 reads CSVETYGGARDGYTF.

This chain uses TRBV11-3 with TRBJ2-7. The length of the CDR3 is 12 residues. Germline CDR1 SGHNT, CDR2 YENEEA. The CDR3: CASSLGFGEQYF. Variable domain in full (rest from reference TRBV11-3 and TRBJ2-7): EAGVVQSPRYKIIEKKQPVAFWCNPISGHNTLYWYLQNLGQGPELLIRYENEEAVDDSQLPKDRFSAERLKGVDSTLKIQPAELGDSAVYLCASSLGFGEQYFGPGTRLTVT.

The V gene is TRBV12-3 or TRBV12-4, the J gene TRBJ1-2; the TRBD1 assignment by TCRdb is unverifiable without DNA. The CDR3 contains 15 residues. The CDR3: CASSFFAGGGYGYTF.

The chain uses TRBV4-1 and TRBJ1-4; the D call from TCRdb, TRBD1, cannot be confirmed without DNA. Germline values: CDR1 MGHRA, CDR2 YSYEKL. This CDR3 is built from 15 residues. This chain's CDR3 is CASSPVGGTNEKLFF.